This T cell receptor (beta chain) was obtained from a study of blood T cells in healthy people across ages. Germline V gene data show CDR1 as SGHAT and CDR2 as FQNNGV. This CDR3 spans 15 amino acids. The ends were cut back, 0 bases at V and 2 bases at J, with 5 bases in the middle. Combining a sample-barcoded 5' primer with a J-beta primer mix, a second PCR ran for roughly 6 to 12 cycles. A single record per CDR3 protein comes from TCRdb applying MiXCR to the 5' RACE reads. The sample lists over 950,000 distinct CDR3 sequences, around two fifths occurring once. J is TRBJ1-6 and V is TRBV11-2; D unclear. Specimen: blood. The sequence was collected from a man aged 18 to 30 in good health. The DNA of the CDR3 is TGTGCCAGCAGCTTAGAAAGCCCCTATAATTCACCCCTCCACTTT. Translation gives CASSLESPYNSPLHF.